Sequencing of this T cell receptor (beta chain) was carried out in a study of blood T cell repertoires in COVID-19. About the research overall: Sites in the United States, Italy and Spain provided acute and convalescent COVID-19 samples. PBMCs, B-cell-depleted T cells, or T cells provided the cDNA or gDNA that made up the material.

The length of the CDR3 is 14 residues. CDR1 and CDR2 (germline): LNHDA, SQIVND (reference sequence). V was cut by 3 bases and J by 5 bases, with 13 bases left in between. In the original processing: Reference gene primer amplification in the assay estimated nucleated cell counts. The table came from immunoSEQ multiplex PCR; TCRdb's copy has only in-frame clones and leaves some out. V, J and clone size are those of that table, while D and trimming were read from the DNA. This repertoire shows 52,000 or so clones, 70% to 90% found once; its top ten account for 2.5% to 3%. The sequenced material came from peripheral blood. The source is an elderly man with acute or convalescent COVID-19. The rearrangement joins TRBV19 to TRBJ2-5, with D hard to call. Written as DNA, the CDR3 is TGTGCCAGTAGTATCCCCTCTCCGAGGGAGACCCAGTACTTC. Translated: CASSIPSPRETQYF.